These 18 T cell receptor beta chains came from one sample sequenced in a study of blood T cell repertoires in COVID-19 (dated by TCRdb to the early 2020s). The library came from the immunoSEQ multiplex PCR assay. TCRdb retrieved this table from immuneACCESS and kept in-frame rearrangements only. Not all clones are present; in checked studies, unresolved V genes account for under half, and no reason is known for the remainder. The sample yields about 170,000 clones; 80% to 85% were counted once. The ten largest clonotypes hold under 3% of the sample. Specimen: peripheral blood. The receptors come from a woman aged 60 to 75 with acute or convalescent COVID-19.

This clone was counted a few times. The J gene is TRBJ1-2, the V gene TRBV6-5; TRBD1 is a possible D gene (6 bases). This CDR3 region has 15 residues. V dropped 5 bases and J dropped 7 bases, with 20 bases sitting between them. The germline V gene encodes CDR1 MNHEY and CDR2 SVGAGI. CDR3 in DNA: TGTGCCAGCAGTACCAACGCGGGGGGCGCAGGTGGCTACACCTTC. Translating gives CASSTNAGGAGGYTF.

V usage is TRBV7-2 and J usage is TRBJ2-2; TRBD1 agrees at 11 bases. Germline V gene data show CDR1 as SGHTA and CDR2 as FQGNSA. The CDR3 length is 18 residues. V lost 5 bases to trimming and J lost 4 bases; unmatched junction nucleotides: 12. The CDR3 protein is CASSPGGTGGTTTGELFF. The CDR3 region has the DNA TGTGCCAGCAGCCCCGGGGGGACAGGGGGTACGACCACCGGGGAGCTGTTTTTT.

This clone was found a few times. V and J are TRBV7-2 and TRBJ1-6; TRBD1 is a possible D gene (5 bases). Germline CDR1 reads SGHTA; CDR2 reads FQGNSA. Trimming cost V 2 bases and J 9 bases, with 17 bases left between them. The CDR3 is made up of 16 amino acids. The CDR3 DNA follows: TGTGCCAGCAGCTTAAAGTTACAGGACGTTGGTTCACCCCTCCACTTT. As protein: CASSLKLQDVGSPLHF.

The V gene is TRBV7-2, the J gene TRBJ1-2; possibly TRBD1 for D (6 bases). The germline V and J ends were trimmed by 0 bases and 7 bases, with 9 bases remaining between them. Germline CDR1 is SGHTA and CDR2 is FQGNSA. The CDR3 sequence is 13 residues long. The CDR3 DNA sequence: TGTGCCAGCAGCTTAGCGGGGGCAGGTGGCTACACCTTC. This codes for CASSLAGAGGYTF.

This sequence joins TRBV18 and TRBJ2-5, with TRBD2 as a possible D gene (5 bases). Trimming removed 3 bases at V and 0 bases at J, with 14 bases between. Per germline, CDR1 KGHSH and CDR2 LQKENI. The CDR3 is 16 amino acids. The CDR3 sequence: CASSPLPDWYQETQYF. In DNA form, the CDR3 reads TGTGCCAGCTCACCGTTGCCGGACTGGTACCAAGAGACCCAGTACTTC.

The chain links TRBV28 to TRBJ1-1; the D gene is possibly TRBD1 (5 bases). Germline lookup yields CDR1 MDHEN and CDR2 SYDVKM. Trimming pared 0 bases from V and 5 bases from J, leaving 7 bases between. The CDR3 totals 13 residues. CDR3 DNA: TGTGCCAGCAGTTTATGGGGGGGAACTGAAGCTTTCTTT. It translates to CASSLWGGTEAFF.

The CDR3 sequence: CASRSGIQETQYF. The CDR3 DNA reads as TGTGCCAGCAGGTCAGGGATCCAAGAGACCCAGTACTTC. The rearrangement links TRBV6-5 to TRBJ2-5; D is possibly TRBD1 (5 bases). V was clipped by 6 bases and J by 1 base, with 9 bases between them. Germline CDR1 MNHEY, CDR2 SVGAGI. The CDR3 runs 13 residues.

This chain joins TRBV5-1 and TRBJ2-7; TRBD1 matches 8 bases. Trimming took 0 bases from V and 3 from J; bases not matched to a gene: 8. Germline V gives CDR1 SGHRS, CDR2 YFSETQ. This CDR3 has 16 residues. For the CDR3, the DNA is TGCGCCAGCAGCTTGGGACCGGGACAGGACATCTACGAGCAGTACTTC. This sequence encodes CASSLGPGQDIYEQYF.

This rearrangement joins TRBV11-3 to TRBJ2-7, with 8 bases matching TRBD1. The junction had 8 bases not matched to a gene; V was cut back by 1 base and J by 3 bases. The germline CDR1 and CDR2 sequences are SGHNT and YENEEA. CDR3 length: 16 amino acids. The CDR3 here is CASSLGVGTGFYEQYF. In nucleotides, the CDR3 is TGTGCCAGCAGCTTAGGAGTAGGGACAGGCTTCTACGAGCAGTACTTC. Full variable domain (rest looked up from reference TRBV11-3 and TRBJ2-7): EAGVVQSPRYKIIEKKQPVAFWCNPISGHNTLYWYLQNLGQGPELLIRYENEEAVDDSQLPKDRFSAERLKGVDSTLKIQPAELGDSAVYLCASSLGVGTGFYEQYFGPGTRLTVT.

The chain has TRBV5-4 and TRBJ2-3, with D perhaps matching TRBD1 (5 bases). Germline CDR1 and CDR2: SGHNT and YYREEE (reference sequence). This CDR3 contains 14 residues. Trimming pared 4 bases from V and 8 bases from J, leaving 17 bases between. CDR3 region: CASSPEGVPGTQYF. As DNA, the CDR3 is TGTGCCAGCAGCCCCGAAGGGGTCCCGGGTACGCAGTATTTT.

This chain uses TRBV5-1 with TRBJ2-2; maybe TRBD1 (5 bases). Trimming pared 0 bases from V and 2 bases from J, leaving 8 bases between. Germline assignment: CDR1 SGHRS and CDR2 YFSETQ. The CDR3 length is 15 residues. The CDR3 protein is CASSLEQANTGELFF. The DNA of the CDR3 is TGCGCCAGCAGCTTGGAACAGGCCAACACCGGGGAGCTGTTTTTT.

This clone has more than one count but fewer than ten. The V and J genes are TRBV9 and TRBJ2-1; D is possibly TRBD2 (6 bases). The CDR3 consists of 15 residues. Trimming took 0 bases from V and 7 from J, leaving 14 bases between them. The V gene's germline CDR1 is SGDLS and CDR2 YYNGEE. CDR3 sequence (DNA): TGTGCCAGCAGCGTAGGAGGCATAGGAGGGAATGAGCAGTTCTTC. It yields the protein CASSVGGIGGNEQFF.

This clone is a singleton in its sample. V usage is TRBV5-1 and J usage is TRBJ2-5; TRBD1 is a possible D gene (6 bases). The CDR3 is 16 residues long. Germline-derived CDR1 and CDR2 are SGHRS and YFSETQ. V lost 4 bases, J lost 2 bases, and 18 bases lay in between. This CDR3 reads CASSPPAGTSQETQYF. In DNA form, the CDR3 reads TGCGCCAGCAGCCCTCCAGCCGGGACATCACAAGAGACCCAGTACTTC.

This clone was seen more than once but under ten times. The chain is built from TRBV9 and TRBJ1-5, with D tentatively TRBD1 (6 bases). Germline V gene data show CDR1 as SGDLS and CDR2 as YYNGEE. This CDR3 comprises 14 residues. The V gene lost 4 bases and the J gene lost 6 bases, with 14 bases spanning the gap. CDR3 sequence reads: CASSPGDTGQPQHF. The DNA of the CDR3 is TGTGCCAGCAGCCCAGGGGACACTGGTCAGCCCCAGCATTTT.

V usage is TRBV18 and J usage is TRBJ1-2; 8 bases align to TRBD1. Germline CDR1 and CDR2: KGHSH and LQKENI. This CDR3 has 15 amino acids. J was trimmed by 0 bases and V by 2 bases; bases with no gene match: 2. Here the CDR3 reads CASSPGQGPNYGYTF. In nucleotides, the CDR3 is TGTGCCAGCTCACCAGGACAGGGACCTAACTATGGCTACACCTTC.

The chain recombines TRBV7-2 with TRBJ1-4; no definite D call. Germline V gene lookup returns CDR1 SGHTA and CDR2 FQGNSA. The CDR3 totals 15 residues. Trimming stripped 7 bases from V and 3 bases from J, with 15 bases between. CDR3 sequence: CASTPGTVSNEKLFF. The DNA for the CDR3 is TGTGCCAGCACCCCCGGTACAGTCTCTAATGAAAAACTGTTTTTT.

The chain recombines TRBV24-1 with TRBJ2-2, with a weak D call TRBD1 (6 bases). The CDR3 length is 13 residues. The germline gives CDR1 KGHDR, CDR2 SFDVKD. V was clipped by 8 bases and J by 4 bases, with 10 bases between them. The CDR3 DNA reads TGTGCCACCAAGCTGGGGGCCACCGGGGAGCTGTTTTTT. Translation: CATKLGATGELFF.

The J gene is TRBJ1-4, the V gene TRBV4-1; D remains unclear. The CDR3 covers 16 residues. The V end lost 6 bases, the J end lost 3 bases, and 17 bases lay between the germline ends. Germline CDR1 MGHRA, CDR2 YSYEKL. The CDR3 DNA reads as TGCGCCAGCAGGAGGTCAGAGACGGCGGCTAATGAAAAACTGTTTTTT. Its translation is CASRRSETAANEKLFF.